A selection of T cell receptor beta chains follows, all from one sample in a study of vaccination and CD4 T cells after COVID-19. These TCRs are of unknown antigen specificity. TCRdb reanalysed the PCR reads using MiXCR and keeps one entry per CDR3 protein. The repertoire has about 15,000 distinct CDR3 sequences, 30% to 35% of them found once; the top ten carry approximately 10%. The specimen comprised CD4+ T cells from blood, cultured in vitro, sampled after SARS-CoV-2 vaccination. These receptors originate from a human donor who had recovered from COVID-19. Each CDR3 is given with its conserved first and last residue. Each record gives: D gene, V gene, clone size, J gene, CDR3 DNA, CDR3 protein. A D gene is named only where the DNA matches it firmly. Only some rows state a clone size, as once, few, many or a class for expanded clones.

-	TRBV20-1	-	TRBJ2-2	TGCAGTGCTAGGCAAGCTTTGATCCGGGAGCTGTTTTTT	CSARQALIRELFF
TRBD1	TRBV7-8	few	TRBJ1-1	TGTGCCAGCAGCTTAAGGGGCGGGACAGGGGGCAGAACTGAAGCTTTCTTT	CASSLRGGTGGRTEAFF
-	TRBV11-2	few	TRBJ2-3	TGTGCCAGCAGCTTAGATCGGCGTACGCAGTATTTT	CASSLDRRTQYF
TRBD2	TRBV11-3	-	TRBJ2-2	TGTGCCAGCAGCCTCCGGACTAGCGGAGTCACCGGGGAGCTGTTTTTT	CASSLRTSGVTGELFF
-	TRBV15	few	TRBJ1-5	TGTGCCACCAGCAGACTCGTAGGGTTGAGAAGGAGCAATCAGCCCCAGCATTTT	CATSRLVGLRRSNQPQHF
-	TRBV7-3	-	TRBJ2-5	TGTGCCAGCAGCTGGGGGGGGGACAAGCGCGAGACCCAGTACTTC	CASSWGGDKRETQYF
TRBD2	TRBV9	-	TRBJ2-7	TGTGCCAGCAGCGTAGCGGAGGGGACTAGCGAGCAGTACTTC	CASSVAEGTSEQYF
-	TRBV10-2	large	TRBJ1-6	TGCGCCAGCAGGACCGACATGGGGAATTCACCCCTCCACTTT	CASRTDMGNSPLHF
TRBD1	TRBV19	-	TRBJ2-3	TGTGCCAGTAGTATAGTGCAGGGGGTTGCAGATACGCAGTATTTT	CASSIVQGVADTQYF
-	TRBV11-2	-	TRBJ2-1	TGTGCCAGCAGCTTTATGCAGGGCATGAATGAGCAGTTCTTC	CASSFMQGMNEQFF